This T cell receptor (beta chain) was found in a study of cytomegalovirus exposure and HLA in healthy donors. As for the study in general: Drawn from HLA-typed donors, about 82 million unique TCRs were held in an early data release. Broader study findings: Among immune exposure information, only CMV serostatus was available. Most TCRs appeared rarely, but some public TCRs recurred in many donors.

The CDR3 consists of 12 residues. The J segment lost 7 bases and the V segment lost 10 bases, leaving 7 bases of the junction unmatched. Per the germline V gene, CDR1 is MNHNS and CDR2 is SASEGT. The PCR was carried out with 60 Vbeta primers and 13 Jbeta primers. Profiling relied on immunoSEQ multiplex PCR, and the TCRdb table lists in-frame clones only, not all of them. The sample shows 150,000 to 200,000 clones, about 70% of them seen only once. To note about this clone: Antigen specificity is unknown.

This chain uses TRBV6-1 with TRBJ2-1, with TRBD1 identical over 7 bases. The TCR comes from a man aged 25-45 years in good health and CMV-seropositive. Sequenced material: PBMCs. CDR3 in DNA: TGTGCCACCCAGAAGACAGGGAATGAGCAGTTCTTC. Amino acids: CATQKTGNEQFF.